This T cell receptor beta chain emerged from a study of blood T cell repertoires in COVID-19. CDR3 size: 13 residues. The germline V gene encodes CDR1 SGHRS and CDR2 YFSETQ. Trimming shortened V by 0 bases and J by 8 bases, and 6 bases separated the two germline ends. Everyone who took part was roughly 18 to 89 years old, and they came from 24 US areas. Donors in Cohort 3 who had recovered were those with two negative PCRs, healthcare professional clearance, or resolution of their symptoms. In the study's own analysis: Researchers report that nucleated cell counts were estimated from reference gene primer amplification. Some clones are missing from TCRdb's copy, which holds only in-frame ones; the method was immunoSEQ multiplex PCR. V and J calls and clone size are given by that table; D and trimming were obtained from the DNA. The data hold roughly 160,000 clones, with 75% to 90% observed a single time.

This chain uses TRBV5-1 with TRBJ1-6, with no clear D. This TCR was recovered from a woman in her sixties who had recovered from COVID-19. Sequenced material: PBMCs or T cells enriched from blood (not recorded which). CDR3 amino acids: CASSLGGDSPLHF. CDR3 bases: TGCGCCAGCAGCTTGGGCGGGGATTCACCCCTCCACTTT.